This entry features one T cell receptor (beta chain) sequence. Its matching antigen is unknown. The V gene lost 6 bases and the J gene lost 0 bases, with 12 bases spanning the gap. CDR1 is SGHVS, CDR2 FQNEAQ, per germline. The CDR3 loop spans 15 amino acids. Whole-study results and caveats: Greatest tumor Treg TCR overlap was with tumor naive CD4+ cells. Tumor memory CD4+ T cell TCR gene usage clustered with blood and lymph node memory CD4+ cells and lymph node naive CD4+ cells.

CD25-based Treg depletion was applied to purified naive CD4+ T cells. Semi-nested PCR with Nested Universal Primer A followed constant-region reverse priming of full-length variable regions. TCRdb reprocessed the 5' RACE reads with MiXCR, giving one entry per CDR3 protein. The data show 45,000 to 55,000 distinct CDR3 sequences, almost 25% seen once. Sequencing was carried out using tumor-infiltrating naive CD4+ T cells sorted from the breast tumor. Subset reported: naive CD4+ T cells, CD4+CD45RA+CD25-. The TCR sequence derives from a female donor with breast cancer. The chain links TRBV7-8 to TRBJ1-3; no reliable D call. The CDR3 nucleotides are TGTGCCAGCAGGCCGGACCGGCTCTCTGGAAACACCATATATTTT. This encodes CASRPDRLSGNTIYF. The whole variable domain, remainder taken from reference TRBV7-8 and TRBJ1-3, is GAGVSQSPRYKVAKRGQDVALRCDPISGHVSLFWYQQALGQGPEFLTYFQNEAQLDKSGLPSDRFFAERPEGSVSTLKIQRTQQEDSAVYLCASRPDRLSGNTIYFGEGSWLTVV.